Below are 14 T cell receptor beta chains sequenced from a single sample in a study of OX40 agonist ivuxolimab in advanced cancers. Only in-frame clones appear in the TCRdb table, and some are missing; sequencing was by immunoSEQ multiplex PCR. The data show tens of thousands of clones, more than 80% seen once. The starting material was CD4+ or CD8+ T cells sorted from blood, obtained in a trial of the OX40 agonist ivuxolimab. These receptors all come from an adult with an advanced solid tumor such as melanoma, head and neck, liver or kidney cancer.

The chain joins TRBV6-1 to TRBJ1-1; D is unclear. The CDR3 has 13 residues. In germline, CDR1 is MNHNS, CDR2 SASEGT. Trimming removed 3 bases from V and 3 bases from J, with 8 bases in between. CDR3 protein: CASSESVDTEAFF. CDR3 coding DNA: TGTGCCAGCAGTGAGTCGGTTGACACTGAAGCTTTCTTT.

The rearrangement joins TRBV7-2 to TRBJ2-5, with 15 bases matching TRBD2. Trimming cost V 5 bases and J 9 bases; bases outside gene matches: 13. The CDR3 contains 17 residues. In germline, CDR1 is SGHTA, CDR2 FQGNSA. Here the CDR3 reads CASSIGGLAGGQGAQYF. In DNA form, the CDR3 reads TGTGCCAGCAGCATTGGGGGACTAGCGGGAGGCCAGGGGGCCCAGTACTTC.

The chain links TRBV7-9 to TRBJ2-7; TRBD2 is a possible D gene (5 bases). CDR3 length: 17 residues. CDR1 is SEHNR and CDR2 is FQNEAQ in the germline V gene (reference sequence). The V end was cut by 2 bases, the J end by 5 bases, with 22 bases between. DNA of the CDR3: TGTGCCAGCAGCTTATGGAATGGGAGCTGGACCGGGGACGAGCAGTACTTC. This sequence encodes CASSLWNGSWTGDEQYF. Supplemented by reference TRBV7-9 and TRBJ2-7, the full variable domain reads DTGVSQNPRHKITKRGQNVTFRCDPISEHNRLYWYRQTLGQGPEFLTYFQNEAQLEKSRLLSDRFSAERPKGSFSTLEIQRTEQGDSAMYLCASSLWNGSWTGDEQYFGPGTRLTVT.

This clone was recorded once. The CDR3 here is CASSFSPLQGKYNEQFF. The DNA of the CDR3 is TGTGCCAGCAGCTTCTCCCCTTTACAGGGGAAATACAATGAGCAGTTCTTC. The chain uses TRBV7-9 and TRBJ2-1, with TRBD1 identical over 7 bases. Germline V lookup: CDR1 SEHNR, CDR2 FQNEAQ (reference sequence). This CDR3 has 17 amino acids. The V segment lost 3 bases and the J segment 4 bases; nucleotides outside the gene matches: 12.

This clone was counted once. This chain links TRBV5-1 with TRBJ1-1; 10 bases fit TRBD1. The J segment lost 4 bases and the V segment lost 4 bases, leaving 10 bases of the junction unmatched. CDR1 and CDR2 (germline): SGHRS, YFSETQ. The CDR3 length is 16 residues. CDR3 sequence reads: CASSMGQGNLGTEAFF. DNA for the CDR3: TGCGCCAGCAGCATGGGACAGGGGAACTTAGGCACTGAAGCTTTCTTT.

The V and J genes are TRBV29-1 and TRBJ1-2, with TRBD1 identical over 8 bases. Germline trimming cut 7 bases from V and 6 bases from J; bases unmatched to any gene: 4. The germline V gene encodes CDR1 SQVTM and CDR2 ANQGSEA. The CDR3 loop spans 11 amino acids. The CDR3 region has the DNA TGCAGCGCTTCAGGGGGCGATGGCTACACCTTC. Protein sequence: CSASGGDGYTF. Drawing the rest from reference TRBV29-1 and TRBJ1-2, the complete variable domain is SAVISQKPSRDICQRGTSLTIQCQVDSQVTMMFWYRQQPGQSLTLIATANQGSEATYESGFVIDKFPISRPNLTFSTLTVSNMSPEDSSIYLCSASGGDGYTFGSGTRLTVV.

The rearrangement links TRBV30 to TRBJ1-6; TRBD1 is a possible D gene (5 bases). Deletions cut 5 bases from V and 10 bases from J, with 15 bases between. CDR1 and CDR2 from the germline V gene are GTSNPN and SVGIG (reference sequence). The CDR3 spans 13 residues. The CDR3 sequence: CAWGAGVMSPLHF. The CDR3 region has the DNA TGTGCCTGGGGGGCGGGGGTTATGTCACCCCTCCACTTT.

V gene TRBV18 combines with J gene TRBJ2-7; tentative D call: TRBD1 (5 bases). Germline CDR1 reads KGHSH; CDR2 reads LQKENI. The ends were cut back, 2 bases at V and 6 bases at J, with 8 bases in the middle. The CDR3 length is 12 residues. The CDR3 sequence: CASSPAQGEQYF. The CDR3 DNA sequence: TGTGCCAGCTCACCAGCTCAGGGCGAGCAGTACTTC.

The rearrangement links TRBV25-1 to TRBJ2-2, with a tentative D call TRBD1 (5 bases). Trimming pared 4 bases from V and 1 base from J, leaving 19 bases between. Germline CDR1 is MGHDK and CDR2 is SYGVNS. The CDR3 has 18 amino acids. The CDR3 protein is CASSAGQGKTLNTGELFF. The CDR3 nucleotides are TGTGCCAGCAGTGCAGGTCAGGGAAAAACCTTGAACACCGGGGAGCTGTTTTTT.

This rearrangement joins TRBV5-1 to TRBJ2-7, with D possibly matching TRBD1 (5 bases). This CDR3 region has 14 residues. The ends were cut back, 3 bases at V and 3 bases at J, with 13 bases in the middle. Germline V gives CDR1 SGHRS, CDR2 YFSETQ. This chain's CDR3 is CASSSSTVIYEQYF. The DNA for the CDR3 is TGCGCCAGCAGCTCCTCGACAGTTATCTACGAGCAGTACTTC. The full variable domain, with the rest looked up from reference TRBV5-1 and TRBJ2-7, is KAGVTQTPRYLIKTRGQQVTLSCSPISGHRSVSWYQQTPGQGLQFLFEYFSETQRNKGNFPGRFSGRQFSNSRSEMNVSTLELGDSALYLCASSSSTVIYEQYFGPGTRLTVT.

CDR3 in amino acids: CASSFGLGLAGGYEQFF. As DNA, the CDR3 is TGTGCCAGCAGTTTTGGGCTAGGACTAGCGGGAGGCTATGAGCAGTTCTTC. This sequence joins TRBV27 and TRBJ2-1, with 14 nucleotides matching TRBD2. CDR1 is MNHEY and CDR2 is SMNVEV in the germline V gene (reference sequence). Trimming took 3 bases from V and 8 from J; bases not matched to a gene: 9. The CDR3 loop spans 17 amino acids.

V gene TRBV19 combines with J gene TRBJ2-7; possibly TRBD2 for D (5 bases). The CDR3 runs to 15 residues. V dropped 5 bases and J dropped 6 bases, with 20 bases sitting between them. CDR1 is LNHDA, CDR2 SQIVND, per germline (reference sequence). The CDR3 coding sequence is TGTGCCAGTAGTGCCCCCGGAGGCCGCCATTCCGAGCAGTACTTC. Protein: CASSAPGGRHSEQYF.

J is TRBJ1-1 and V is TRBV19, with a tentative D call TRBD1 (6 bases). The CDR3 loop spans 15 amino acids. Germline V CDR1 and CDR2: LNHDA, SQIVND (reference sequence). V was shortened by 6 bases and J by 8 bases, with 22 bases between the two germline ends. DNA of the CDR3: TGTGCCAGTAGCTCTCCGACAGGCTCTACTCCCGAAGCTTTCTTT. Its translation is CASSSPTGSTPEAFF.

The chain has TRBV27 and TRBJ2-5; TRBD1 matches at 9 bases. This CDR3 region has 14 residues. The V segment lost 8 bases and the J segment 4 bases; nucleotides outside the gene matches: 8. In germline, CDR1 is MNHEY, CDR2 SMNVEV (reference sequence). CDR3: CASRKGQGGETQYF. The DNA of the CDR3 is TGTGCCAGCCGTAAGGGACAGGGTGGAGAGACCCAGTACTTC.